This TCR beta chain was captured in a study of T cell responses to AZD1222 COVID-19 vaccine. Whole-study results and caveats: Rises in breadth and depth of Spike-specific TCRs came after two AZD1222 doses.

Measured with immunoSEQ multiplex PCR; TCRdb has only the in-frame clones, and not every one. The sample yields around 65,000 clones, approximately 87% seen once. As concerns this clone: Its antigen is not identified.

V was trimmed by 2 bases and J by 0 bases, leaving 13 bases between them. This CDR3 is 16 amino acids long. Germline CDR1 reads KGHSH; CDR2 reads LQKENI. Sequences were derived from peripheral blood, sampled 28 days after the second AZD1222 dose. The chain joins TRBV18 to TRBJ1-2; D call uncertain. The TCR originated in an adult who received the AZD1222 COVID-19 vaccine. The CDR3 nucleotides read TGTGCCAGCTCACCAGGGGAGGGATTAGCTAACTATGGCTACACCTTC. Protein sequence: CASSPGEGLANYGYTF.